What follows describes a single T cell receptor beta chain. Clones were read by immunoSEQ multiplex PCR, and TCRdb kept only the in-frame ones, dropping some. The table includes under 45,000 clones, about 94% detected once. This sample is drawn from a study of T cell changes during pregnancy in multiple sclerosis. This specimen was CD4+ T cells from peripheral blood mononuclear cells, taken after pregnancy. The receptor was isolated from a female donor with multiple sclerosis, enrolled in a pregnancy study.

The CDR3 loop is CASSLAGGGVAGELFF. DNA for the CDR3: TGCGCCAGCAGCTTGGCCGGCGGGGGAGTCGCCGGGGAGCTGTTTTTT. The chain has TRBV5-1 and TRBJ2-2, with 7 nucleotides matching TRBD2. J gave up 6 bases and V 0 bases, and 8 bases lay outside the gene matches. The CDR3 is made up of 16 amino acids. Per germline, CDR1 SGHRS and CDR2 YFSETQ.